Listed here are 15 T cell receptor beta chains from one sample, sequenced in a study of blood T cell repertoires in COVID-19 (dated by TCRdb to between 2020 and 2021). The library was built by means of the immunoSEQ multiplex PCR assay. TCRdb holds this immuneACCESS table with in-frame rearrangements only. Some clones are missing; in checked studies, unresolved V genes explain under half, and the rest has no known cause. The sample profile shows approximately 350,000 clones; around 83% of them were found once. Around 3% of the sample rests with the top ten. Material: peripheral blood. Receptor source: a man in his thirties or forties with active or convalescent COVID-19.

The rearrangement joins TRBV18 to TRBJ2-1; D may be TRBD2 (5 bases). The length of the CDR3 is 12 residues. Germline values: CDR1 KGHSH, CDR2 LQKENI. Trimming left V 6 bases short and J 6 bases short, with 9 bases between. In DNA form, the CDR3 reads TGTGCCAGCTCTCAAGGACTCAATGAGCAGTTCTTC. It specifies CASSQGLNEQFF.

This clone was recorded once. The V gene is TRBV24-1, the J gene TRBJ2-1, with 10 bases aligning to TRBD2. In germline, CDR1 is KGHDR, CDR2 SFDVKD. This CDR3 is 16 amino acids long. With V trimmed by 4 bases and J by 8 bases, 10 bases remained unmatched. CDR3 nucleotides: TGTGCCACCAGTGAAGATCTAGCGGGAGATTTTGATGAGCAGTTCTTC. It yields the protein CATSEDLAGDFDEQFF.

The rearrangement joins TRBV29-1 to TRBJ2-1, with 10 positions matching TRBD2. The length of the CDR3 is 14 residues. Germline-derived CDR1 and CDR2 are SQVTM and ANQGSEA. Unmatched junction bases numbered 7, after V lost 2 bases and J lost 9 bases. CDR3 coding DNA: TGCAGCGTTGAACCCAGCGGGAGGGCCATTGAGCAGTTCTTC. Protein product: CSVEPSGRAIEQFF.

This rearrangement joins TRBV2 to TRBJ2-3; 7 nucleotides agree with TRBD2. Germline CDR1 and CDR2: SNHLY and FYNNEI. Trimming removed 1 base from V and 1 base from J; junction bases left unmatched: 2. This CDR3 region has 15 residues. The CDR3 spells CASSEERGRTDTQYF. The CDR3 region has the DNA TGTGCCAGCAGTGAAGAGCGGGGTCGCACAGATACGCAGTATTTT.

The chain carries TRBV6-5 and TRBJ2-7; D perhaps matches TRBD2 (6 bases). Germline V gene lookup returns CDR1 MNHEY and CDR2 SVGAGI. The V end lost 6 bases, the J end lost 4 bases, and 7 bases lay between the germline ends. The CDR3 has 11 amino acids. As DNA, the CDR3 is TGTGCCAGCAGGCGGGGTTACGAGCAGTACTTC. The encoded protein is CASRRGYEQYF.

The CDR3: CASSFSLRNTEAFF. The DNA for the CDR3 is TGTGCCAGCAGCTTTTCCTTGAGGAACACTGAAGCTTTCTTT. The chain couples TRBV7-9 to TRBJ1-1, with no clear D. CDR1 SEHNR and CDR2 FQNEAQ come from the germline V gene (reference sequence). V lost 3 bases to trimming and J lost 1 base, with 9 bases between them. CDR3 length: 14 residues.

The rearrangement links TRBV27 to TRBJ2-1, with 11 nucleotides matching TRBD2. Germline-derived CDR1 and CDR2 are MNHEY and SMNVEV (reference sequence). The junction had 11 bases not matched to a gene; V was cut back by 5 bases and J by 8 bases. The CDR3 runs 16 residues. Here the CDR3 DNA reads TGTGCCAGCAGTCCGGGCTCGGGACTAGCGGTTTATGAGCAGTTCTTC. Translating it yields CASSPGSGLAVYEQFF.

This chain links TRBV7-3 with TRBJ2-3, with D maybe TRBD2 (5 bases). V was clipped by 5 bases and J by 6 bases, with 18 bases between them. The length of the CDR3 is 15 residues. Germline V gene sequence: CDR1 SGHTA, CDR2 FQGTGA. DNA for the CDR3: TGTGCCAGCAGCCTGGAGGACTCCCAAGTGGATACGCAGTATTTT. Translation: CASSLEDSQVDTQYF.

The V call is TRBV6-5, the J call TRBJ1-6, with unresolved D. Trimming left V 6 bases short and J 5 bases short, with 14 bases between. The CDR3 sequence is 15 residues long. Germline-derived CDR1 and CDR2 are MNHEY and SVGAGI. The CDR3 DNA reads TGTGCCAGCAGGGCTTTGGAGAGTCATAATTCACCCCTCCACTTT. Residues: CASRALESHNSPLHF.

DNA for the CDR3: TGTGCCAGCAGCTTCCCCTTTTCGAACACTGAAGCTTTCTTT. Its translation is CASSFPFSNTEAFF. The V gene is TRBV7-9, the J gene TRBJ1-1, with D unresolved. V was cut by 3 bases and J by 1 base, with 9 bases left in between. CDR3 length: 14 residues. The germline CDR1 and CDR2 sequences are SEHNR and FQNEAQ (reference sequence). The full variable domain, completed using reference TRBV7-9 and TRBJ1-1, is DTGVSQNPRHKITKRGQNVTFRCDPISEHNRLYWYRQTLGQGPEFLTYFQNEAQLEKSRLLSDRFSAERPKGSFSTLEIQRTEQGDSAMYLCASSFPFSNTEAFFGQGTRLTVV.

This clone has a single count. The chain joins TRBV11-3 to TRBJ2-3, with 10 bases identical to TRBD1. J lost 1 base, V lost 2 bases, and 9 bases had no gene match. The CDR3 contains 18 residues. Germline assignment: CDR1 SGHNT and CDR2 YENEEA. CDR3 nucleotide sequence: TGTGCCAGCAGCTTAAGTGGGGGACAGGGGTTGGGCACAGATACGCAGTATTTT. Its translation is CASSLSGGQGLGTDTQYF.

The CDR3 here is CASSPRTGRHGYTF. CDR3 DNA: TGTGCCAGCAGCCCGAGGACAGGGAGGCATGGCTACACCTTC. This chain connects TRBV7-2 to TRBJ1-2; TRBD1 agrees at 8 bases. Germline CDR1 is SGHTA and CDR2 is FQGNSA. J lost 6 bases, V lost 5 bases, and 8 bases had no gene match. The CDR3 length is 14 residues.

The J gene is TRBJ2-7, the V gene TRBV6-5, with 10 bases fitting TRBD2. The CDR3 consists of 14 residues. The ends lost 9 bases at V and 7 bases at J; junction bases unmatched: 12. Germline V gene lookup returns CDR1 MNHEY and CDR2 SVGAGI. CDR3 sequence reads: CASRVSGGNREQYF. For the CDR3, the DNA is TGTGCCAGTAGAGTTAGCGGGGGGAATCGGGAGCAGTACTTC.

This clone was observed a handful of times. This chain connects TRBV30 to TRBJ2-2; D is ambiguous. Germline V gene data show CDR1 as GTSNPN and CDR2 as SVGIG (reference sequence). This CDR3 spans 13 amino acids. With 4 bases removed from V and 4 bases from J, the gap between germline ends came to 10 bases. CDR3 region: CAWTGSGTGELFF. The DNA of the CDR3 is TGTGCCTGGACCGGGTCCGGCACCGGGGAGCTGTTTTTT.

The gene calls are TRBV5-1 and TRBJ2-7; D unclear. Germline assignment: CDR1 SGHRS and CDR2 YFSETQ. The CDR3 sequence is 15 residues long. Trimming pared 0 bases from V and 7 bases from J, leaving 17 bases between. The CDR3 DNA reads TGCGCCAGCAGCTTGGAACAGCCCTCGTTCGGTGAGCAGTACTTC. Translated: CASSLEQPSFGEQYF.